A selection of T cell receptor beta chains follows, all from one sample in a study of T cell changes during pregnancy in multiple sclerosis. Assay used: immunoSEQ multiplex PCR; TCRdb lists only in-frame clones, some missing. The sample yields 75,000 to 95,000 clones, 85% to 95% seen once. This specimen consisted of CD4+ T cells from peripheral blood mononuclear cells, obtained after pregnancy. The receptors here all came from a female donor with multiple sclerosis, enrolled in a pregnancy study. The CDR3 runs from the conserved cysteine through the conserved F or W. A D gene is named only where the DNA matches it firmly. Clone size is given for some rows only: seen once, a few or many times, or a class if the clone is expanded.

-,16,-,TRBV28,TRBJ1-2,TGTGCCAGCAGTTTCCCATCGGAGGGGTTTAGGGATGGCTACACCTTC,CASSFPSEGFRDGYTF
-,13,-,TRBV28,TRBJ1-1,TGTGCCAGCAGCCCCAGTGACAGATCTGAAGCTTTCTTT,CASSPSDRSEAFF
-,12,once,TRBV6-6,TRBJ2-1,TGTGCCAGCTCTTCGGGGTACAATGAGCAGTTCTTC,CASSSGYNEQFF
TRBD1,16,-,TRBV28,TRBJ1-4,TGTGCCAGCAGTCGTTCTACAGGGGGAACTAATGAAAAACTGTTTTTT,CASSRSTGGTNEKLFF
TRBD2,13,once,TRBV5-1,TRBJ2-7,TGCGCCAGCAGCCGCGGGACTAGTGGCGAGCAGTACTTC,CASSRGTSGEQYF
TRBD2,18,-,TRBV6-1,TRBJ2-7,TGTGCCAGCAGTGAAAGGTCTGGTGGATTAAGGGCGGGAGGGCCGTTTCACTTC,CASSERSGGLRAGGPFHF
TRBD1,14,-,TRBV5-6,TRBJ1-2,TGTGCCAGCAGAAGGGGACAGGGGGCGTGGGGCTACACCTTC,CASRRGQGAWGYTF
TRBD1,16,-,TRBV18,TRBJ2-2,TGTGCCAGCTCACCAACCAGGGGGCCGAACACCGGGGAGCTGTTTTTT,CASSPTRGPNTGELFF
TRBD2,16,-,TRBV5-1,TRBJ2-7,TGCGCCAGCAGCCGGGGGACTACCTTAGAGTTGTCCGAGCAGTACTTC,CASSRGTTLELSEQYF
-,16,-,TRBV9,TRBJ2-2,TGTGCCAGCAGCGTAGCCCAAGACAGGTGGACCGGGGAGCTGTTTTTT,CASSVAQDRWTGELFF
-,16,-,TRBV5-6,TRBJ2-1,TGTGCCAGCAGCTTGCAGGGGAGGGGGGCCTACCAATGGCAGTTCTTC,CASSLQGRGAYQWQFF
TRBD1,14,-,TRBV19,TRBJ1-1,TGTGCCAGTAGTAAGCCATCCCGGGACAGGGAAGCTTTCTTT,CASSKPSRDREAFF
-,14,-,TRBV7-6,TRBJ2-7,TGTGCCAGCAGCTTAGGAGGGGGGGGCTACGAGCAGTACTTC,CASSLGGGGYEQYF
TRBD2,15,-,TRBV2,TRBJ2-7,TGTGCCAGCAGTGGATCCGGGACTAGCGGCTACGAGCAGTACTTC,CASSGSGTSGYEQYF
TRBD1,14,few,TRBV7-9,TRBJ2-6,TGCCTGGGGACAGGGTCGGATGGGGCCAACGTCCTGACTTTC,CLGTGSDGANVLTF
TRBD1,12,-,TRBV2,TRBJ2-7,TGTGCCAGCACCCTAAGGGGGCTCGAGCAGTACTTC,CASTLRGLEQYF
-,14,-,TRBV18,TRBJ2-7,TGTGCCAGCTCACCCGGACTCAATTCCTACGAGCAGTACTTC,CASSPGLNSYEQYF
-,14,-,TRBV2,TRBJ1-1,TGTGCCAGCAGGGCAGCCAGGGGAAGCACTGAAGCTTTCTTT,CASRAARGSTEAFF
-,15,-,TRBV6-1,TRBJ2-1,TGTGCCAGCAGTGACCCTCTAAGCTCCTACAATGAGCAGTTCTTC,CASSDPLSSYNEQFF
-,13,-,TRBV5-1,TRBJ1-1,TGCGCCAGCAGCTTGTGGGGGGGAACTGAAGCTTTCTTT,CASSLWGGTEAFF
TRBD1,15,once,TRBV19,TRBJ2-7,TGTGCCAGTAGTCTCGAAGGGGACAGGGTAGACGAGCAGTACTTC,CASSLEGDRVDEQYF
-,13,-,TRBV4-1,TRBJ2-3,TGCGCCAGCAGCCAAGTCGGAGCAGATACGCAGTATTTT,CASSQVGADTQYF
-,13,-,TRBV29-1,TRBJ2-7,TGCAGCGCCGCCGGGGGACCCTCCTACGAGCAGTACTTC,CSAAGGPSYEQYF
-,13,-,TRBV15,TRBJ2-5,TGTGCCACCAGCAGAGGTCGTAGAGAGACCCAGTACTTC,CATSRGRRETQYF
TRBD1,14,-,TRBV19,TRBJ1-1,TGTGCCAGTAGTATACCAGGGGGCTACACTGAAGCTTTCTTT,CASSIPGGYTEAFF
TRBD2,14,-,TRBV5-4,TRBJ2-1,TGTGCCAGCAGCCGGACTAGCGGGCACAATGAGCAGTTCTTC,CASSRTSGHNEQFF
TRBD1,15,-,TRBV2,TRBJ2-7,TGTGCCAGCATTCCCGGGACAGGGGATTACTACGAGCAGTACTTC,CASIPGTGDYYEQYF
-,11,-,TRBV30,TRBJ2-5,TGTGCCTGGAGCGCACGGGGGACCCAGTACTTC,CAWSARGTQYF
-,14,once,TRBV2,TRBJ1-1,TGTGCCAGCAGTGGTCGACTTCAAAACACTGAAGCTTTCTTT,CASSGRLQNTEAFF
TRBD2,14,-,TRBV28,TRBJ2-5,TGTGCCAGCAGTTCCCCGGTAGCGGGAGAGACCCAGTACTTC,CASSSPVAGETQYF
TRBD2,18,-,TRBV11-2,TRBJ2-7,TGTGCCAGCAGCCCCCGCTTGGCTAGCGGGAGAGGGCCCTACGAGCAGTACTTC,CASSPRLASGRGPYEQYF
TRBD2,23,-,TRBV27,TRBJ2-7,TGTGCCAGCAGTACCCTTCAACCCGTGGGGCTAGCGGGAGAAAAAAGTAGTTCCTACGAGCAGTACTTC,CASSTLQPVGLAGEKSSSYEQYF
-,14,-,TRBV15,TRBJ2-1,TGTGCCACCAGCAGAGAGGGTCGGGATTCAGAGCAGTTCTTC,CATSREGRDSEQFF
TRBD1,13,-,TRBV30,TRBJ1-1,TGTGCCTGGAGTATCAGGACAGGGGGTGAAGCTTTCTTT,CAWSIRTGGEAFF
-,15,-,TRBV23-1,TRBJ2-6,TGCGCCGCCCACAGGGACTACTCTGGGGCCAACGTCCTGACTTTC,CAAHRDYSGANVLTF
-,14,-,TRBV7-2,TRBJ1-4,TGTGCCAGCAGCTCAGGACAGTTTAATGAAAAACTGTTTTTT,CASSSGQFNEKLFF
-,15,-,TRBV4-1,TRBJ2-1,TGCGCCAGCAGCCACACGGGGGTACCGATCGATGAGCAGTTCTTC,CASSHTGVPIDEQFF
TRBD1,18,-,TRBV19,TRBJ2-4,TGTGCCAGTGGGGTCCTACAGGGAAAACAGGGGGCCAAAAACATTCAGTACTTC,CASGVLQGKQGAKNIQYF
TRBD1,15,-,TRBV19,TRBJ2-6,TGTGCCAGTACCCCACAGGGGGCTTGGGCCAACGTCCTGACTTTC,CASTPQGAWANVLTF
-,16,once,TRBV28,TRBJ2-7,TGTGCCAGCAGTTTAGGGGTTGGCAGGGGAGTTTACGAGCAGTACTTC,CASSLGVGRGVYEQYF
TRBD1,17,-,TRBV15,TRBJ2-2,TGTGCCACCAGCAGAGATCCACAGGGGGTTAGAACCGGGGAGCTGTTTTTT,CATSRDPQGVRTGELFF